This T cell receptor (beta chain) comes out of a study of CD8+CD57+ T cells in acquired aplastic anemia (dated by TCRdb to between 2018 and 2020). Notes on the research overall: On average, sorted CD4+ and CD8+ cells yielded 3.2 ug of extracted DNA, with a range of about 0.18 to 30 ug.

Genomic DNA served as template for TCR beta VDJ combination and CDR3 sequence profiling. An Illumina HiSeq 2000 was used for TCR repertoire sequencing. The paper's data handling went like this. TRBV/TRBJ rearrangement plots, CDR3 size and DJ length profiles, and Simpson's diversity index were used to evaluate the repertoires. The immunodominant clone was defined as the most abundant DNA sequence in deep sequencing data. CDR3 amino acid sequences were screened for sharing across subjects and were compared with published repertoires and the VDJdb database. In-frame beta chains were kept once TCRdb had trimmed the public reads at Q25 with fastp and called clones with MiXCR. Entries are consolidated by CDR3 protein sequence, retaining the most common genes and DNA. The V and J calls shown here were made by TCRdb, not taken from the authors' results. This sample is represented by 150,000 to 200,000 distinct CDR3 sequences; under 70% of them were singletons. The ten largest clones take up 46% of the sample.

The research as a whole found: Around 28 CD8+ CDR3 sequences were found to be shared between patients and controls, but these sequences appeared to be highly expressed in patients and within the immunodominant clones of the patients. Between patients and healthy controls, no significant difference in CD8+ Simpson's diversity was found (P=0.060).

V is reduced by 7 bases and J by 0 bases, leaving a spacing of 12 bases between them. Counted from cysteine to phenylalanine, this CDR3 has 14 amino acids. The entry retains the CDR3 DNA only, 42 bases that are in frame from base 1. In the study, sorted CD4+ and CD8+ blood T cells from patients with severe aplastic anemia and from healthy subjects underwent deep sequencing of TCR repertoires. Ficoll-Paque density gradient centrifugation was used to isolate peripheral blood mononuclear cells. Before DNA was extracted, CD4+ and CD8+ T cells were sorted using either FACS or magnetic beads. As concerns this clonotype: Its antigen target is currently unknown. Base quality data are lacking; no much larger clone is found one base away.

Sample: sorted CD4+, CD8+, or CD8+CD57+ T cells (not recorded which) from PBMCs. The chain links TRBV12-3 or TRBV12-4 with TRBJ1-1; the D region possibly corresponds to TRBD1 (5 bases align). The clonotype was recovered from a human donor with severe aplastic anemia or a healthy control (not recorded which). The nucleotide sequence is given as TGTGCCAGCATGTGGGGGAGTTTGAACACTGAAGCTTTCTTT. It specifies CASMWGSLNTEAFF.